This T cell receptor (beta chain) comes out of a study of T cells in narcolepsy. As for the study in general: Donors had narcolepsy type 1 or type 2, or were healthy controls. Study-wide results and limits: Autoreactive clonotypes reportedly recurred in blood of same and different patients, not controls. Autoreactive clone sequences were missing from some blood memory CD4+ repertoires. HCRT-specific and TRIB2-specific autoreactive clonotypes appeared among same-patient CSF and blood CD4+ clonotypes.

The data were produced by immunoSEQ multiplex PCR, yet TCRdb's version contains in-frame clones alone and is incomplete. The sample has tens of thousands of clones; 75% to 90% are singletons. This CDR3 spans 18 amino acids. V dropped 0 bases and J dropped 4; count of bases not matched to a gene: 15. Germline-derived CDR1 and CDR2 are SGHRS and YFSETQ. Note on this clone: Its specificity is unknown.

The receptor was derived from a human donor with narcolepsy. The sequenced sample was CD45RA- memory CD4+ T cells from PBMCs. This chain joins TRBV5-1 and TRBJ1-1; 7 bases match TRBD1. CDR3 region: CASSLAARGSLLGTEAFF. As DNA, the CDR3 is TGCGCCAGCAGCTTGGCTGCCAGGGGGAGCCTATTGGGCACTGAAGCTTTCTTT.